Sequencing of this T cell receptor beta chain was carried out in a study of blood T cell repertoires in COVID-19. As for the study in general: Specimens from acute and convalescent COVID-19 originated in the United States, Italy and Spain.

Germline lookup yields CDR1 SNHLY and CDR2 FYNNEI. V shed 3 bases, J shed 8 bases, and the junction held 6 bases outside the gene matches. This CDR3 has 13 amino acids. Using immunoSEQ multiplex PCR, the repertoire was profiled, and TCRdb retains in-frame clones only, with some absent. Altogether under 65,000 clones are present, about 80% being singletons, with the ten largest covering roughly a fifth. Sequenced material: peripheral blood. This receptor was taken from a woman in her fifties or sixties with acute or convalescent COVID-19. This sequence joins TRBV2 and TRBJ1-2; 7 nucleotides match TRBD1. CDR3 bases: TGTGCCAGCAGTGATTGGCAGGGGGGCGGCTACACCTTC. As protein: CASSDWQGGGYTF.